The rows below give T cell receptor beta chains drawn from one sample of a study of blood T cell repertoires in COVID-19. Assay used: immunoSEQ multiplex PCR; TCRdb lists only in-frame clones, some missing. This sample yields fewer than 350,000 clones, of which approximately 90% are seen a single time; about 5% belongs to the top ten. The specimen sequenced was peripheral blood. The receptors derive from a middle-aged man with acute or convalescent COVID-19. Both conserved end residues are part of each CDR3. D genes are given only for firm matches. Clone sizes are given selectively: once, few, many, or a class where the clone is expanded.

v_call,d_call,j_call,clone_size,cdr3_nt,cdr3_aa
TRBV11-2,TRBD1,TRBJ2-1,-,TGTGCCAGCAGCTTTACAGGGGGGCTTTACAATGAGCAGTTCTTC,CASSFTGGLYNEQFF
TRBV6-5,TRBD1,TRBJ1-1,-,TGTGCCAGTGAACGGGACAGGGGGCTGACTGAAGCTTTCTTT,CASERDRGLTEAFF
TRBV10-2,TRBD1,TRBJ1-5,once,TGCGCCAGCAGTGAGTCGGTATGGGACAGCCATAGCAATCAGCCCCAGCATTTT,CASSESVWDSHSNQPQHF
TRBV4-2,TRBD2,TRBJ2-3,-,TGTGCCAGCAGCCATAGCGGGGGGCTCACAGATACGCAGTATTTT,CASSHSGGLTDTQYF
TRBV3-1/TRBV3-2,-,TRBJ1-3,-,TGTGCCAGCAGCCAGCCAACAGGGCGACTCTCTGGAAACACCATATATTTT,CASSQPTGRLSGNTIYF
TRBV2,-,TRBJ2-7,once,TGTGCCAGCAGTGAAACAGTCGAACAGGGTGATAACGAGCAGTACTTC,CASSETVEQGDNEQYF
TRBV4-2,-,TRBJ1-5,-,TGTGCCAGCAGCCAAGAGACTGTGGTTAGCAATCAGCCCCAGCATTTT,CASSQETVVSNQPQHF
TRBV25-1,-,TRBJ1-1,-,TGTGCCAGCAGTGAATATGGGGGCAGAGGCATGAACACTGAAGCTTTCTTT,CASSEYGGRGMNTEAFF
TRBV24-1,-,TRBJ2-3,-,TGTGCCACCAGTGATTTGGCCACAGGTACGCAGTATTTT,CATSDLATGTQYF
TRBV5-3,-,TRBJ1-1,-,TGTGCCAGAAGCCCGTTGAGGGGGGGCGCGGACACTGAAGCTTTCTTT,CARSPLRGGADTEAFF
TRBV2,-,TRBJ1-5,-,TGTGCCAGCAGTAGTGACATCAATCAGCCCCAGCATTTT,CASSSDINQPQHF
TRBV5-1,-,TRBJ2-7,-,TGCGCCAGCAGCCCATCCCCGACTAGTTCCTACGAGCAGTACTTC,CASSPSPTSSYEQYF
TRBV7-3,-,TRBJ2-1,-,TGTGCCAGCAGCTTAATGTCTGGGGCCAACAATGAGCAGTTCTTC,CASSLMSGANNEQFF
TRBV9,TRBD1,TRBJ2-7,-,TGTGCCAGCAGCCCGACAGGGGGGGTTTACGAGCAGTACTTC,CASSPTGGVYEQYF
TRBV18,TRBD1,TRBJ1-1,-,TGTGCCAGCTCTCCAACCCCGGACAGGCAATTTGATTTCTTT,CASSPTPDRQFDFF
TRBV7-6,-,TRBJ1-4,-,TGTGCCAGCAGCCCCCCGGGAGCAACTAATGAAAAACTGTTTTTT,CASSPPGATNEKLFF
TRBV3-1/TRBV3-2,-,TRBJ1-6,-,TGTGCCAGCAAAAACCTCGGGGATTCACCCCTCCACTTT,CASKNLGDSPLHF
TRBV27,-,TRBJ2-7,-,TGTGCCAGCAGTCCTTATGTCTTTGGCGGGGGCCGATCCTACGAGCAGTACTTC,CASSPYVFGGGRSYEQYF
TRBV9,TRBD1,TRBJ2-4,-,TGTGCCAGCAGCGTGGGGACAGGGGGCAACATTCAGTACTTC,CASSVGTGGNIQYF
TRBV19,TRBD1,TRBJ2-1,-,TGTGCCAGTAGGTTGGGACAGCAACCTTCGGGTGAGCAGTTCTTC,CASRLGQQPSGEQFF
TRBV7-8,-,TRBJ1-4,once,TGTGCCAGCAGCGACGGAGGCACTGCTAATGAAAAACTGTTTTTT,CASSDGGTANEKLFF
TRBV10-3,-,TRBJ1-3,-,TGTGCCATCAGCAACGGACAGCCAGCTGGAAACACCATATATTTT,CAISNGQPAGNTIYF
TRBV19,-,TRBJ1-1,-,TGTGCCAGCGGGACTCCTACACGGGCTGAAGCTTTCTTT,CASGTPTRAEAFF
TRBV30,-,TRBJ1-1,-,TGTGCCTGGAGTGTTTCTGCGGACACTGAAGCTTTCTTT,CAWSVSADTEAFF
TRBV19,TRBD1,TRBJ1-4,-,TGTGCCAGTAGTATCGGGACAGGGAACGAAAAACTGTTTTTT,CASSIGTGNEKLFF
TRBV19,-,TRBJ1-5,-,TGTGCCAGTAGTATCGTTCGGGTTTTCGGTCAGCCCCAGCATTTT,CASSIVRVFGQPQHF
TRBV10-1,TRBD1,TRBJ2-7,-,TGCGCCAGCAGTCGGACAGGTCGCTCCTACGAGCAGTACTTC,CASSRTGRSYEQYF
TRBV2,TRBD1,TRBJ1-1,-,TGTGCCACCTACCGGGACAGCGGTTTCGACACTGAAGCTTTCTTT,CATYRDSGFDTEAFF
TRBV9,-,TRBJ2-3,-,TGTGCCAGCAGCTTTACAGGATCAGATACGCAGTATTTT,CASSFTGSDTQYF
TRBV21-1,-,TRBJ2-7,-,TGTGCCCCCAAGGGGACAGGGAAGAGCTACGAGCAGTACTTC,CAPKGTGKSYEQYF
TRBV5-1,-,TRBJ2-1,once,TGCGCCAGCGCAATGGACAGCTCCTACAATGAGCAGTTCTTC,CASAMDSSYNEQFF
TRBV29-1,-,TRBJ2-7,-,TGCAGCGTTGGTACAGTCTCCTACGAGCAGTACTTC,CSVGTVSYEQYF
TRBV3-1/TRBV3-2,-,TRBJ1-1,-,TGTGCCAGCAGCCAAGCAGGTATCACTGAAGCTTTCTTT,CASSQAGITEAFF
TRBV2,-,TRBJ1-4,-,TGTGCCAGCAGTGAAGGGGCGGGAACTAATGAAAAACTGTTTTTT,CASSEGAGTNEKLFF
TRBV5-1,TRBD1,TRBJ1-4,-,TGCGCCAGCAGCCGTTCCGGGACAGGGGTCTCTAATGAAAAACTGTTTTTT,CASSRSGTGVSNEKLFF
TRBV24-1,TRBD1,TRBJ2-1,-,TGTGCCACCAGTGATCCCCGACAGGGGGCGGACAATGAGCAGTTCTTC,CATSDPRQGADNEQFF
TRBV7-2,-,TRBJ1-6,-,TGTGCCAGCAGCTTTGGAGTAAACCTCGGGTCACCCCTCCACTTT,CASSFGVNLGSPLHF
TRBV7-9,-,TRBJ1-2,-,TGTGCCAGCCAGGCCATTTCAATCTATGGCTACACCTTC,CASQAISIYGYTF
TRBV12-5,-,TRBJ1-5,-,TGTGCTAGTGGTTATAGGCAGGGCATAAATCAGCCCCAGCATTTT,CASGYRQGINQPQHF
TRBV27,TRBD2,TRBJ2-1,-,TGTGCCAGCAGCTCTAGCGGGTTCCGCAATGAGCAGTTCTTC,CASSSSGFRNEQFF
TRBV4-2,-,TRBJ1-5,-,TGTGCCAGCAGCCAAGACCCCCTATCGACACCCGGAGGGCCCCAGCATTTT,CASSQDPLSTPGGPQHF
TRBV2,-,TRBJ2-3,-,TGTGCCAGCAGGGGAGAAGATACGCAGTATTTT,CASRGEDTQYF
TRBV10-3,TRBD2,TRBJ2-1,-,TGTGCCCTCGGGGGGGCGGGGGACAATGAGCAGTTCTTC,CALGGAGDNEQFF
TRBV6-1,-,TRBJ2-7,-,TGTGCCAGCAGTAACCGACAGAAAGACTCCTACGAGCAGTACTTC,CASSNRQKDSYEQYF
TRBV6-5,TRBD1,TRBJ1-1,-,TGTGCCAGCAGCCTAAGGGGGCCGAACACTGAAGCTTTCTTT,CASSLRGPNTEAFF
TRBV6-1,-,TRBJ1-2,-,TGTGCCAGCAGCTACGGGGACTATGGCTACACCTTC,CASSYGDYGYTF
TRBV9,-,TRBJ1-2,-,TGTGCCAGCAGCGTAGTTCCGGGATCCTACACCTTC,CASSVVPGSYTF
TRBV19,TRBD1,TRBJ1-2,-,TGTGCCAGTAGTATTGGACAGGGGGCGAACTATGGCTACACCTTC,CASSIGQGANYGYTF
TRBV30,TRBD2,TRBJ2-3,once,TGTGCCTGGAGTAGCGGGGGGCCCCCTAGCACAGATACGCAGTATTTT,CAWSSGGPPSTDTQYF
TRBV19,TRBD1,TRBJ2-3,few,TGTGCCAGTAGTATAGAAGGACAGGGGAGACTCCAGAATACGCAGTATTTT,CASSIEGQGRLQNTQYF
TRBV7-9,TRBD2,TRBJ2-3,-,TGTGCCAGCAGCTTAGAAGGCGGGGGGATAGATACGCAGTATTTT,CASSLEGGGIDTQYF